Each of the 19 T cell receptor beta chains below was sequenced from the same sample in a study of shared clonotypes between healthy human individuals. Only in-frame clones appear in the TCRdb table, and some are missing; sequencing was by immunoSEQ multiplex PCR. The sample shows over 1.5 million clones, around 98% of them seen only once. Sequenced material: naive CD4+ T cells sorted from blood. Subset described: CD45RA+ positively selected. These receptors originate from a man in his thirties or forties in good health.

The CDR3 sequence is CASSVFSGANTGELFF. The CDR3 DNA reads as TGTGCCAGCAGCGTCTTTAGCGGGGCGAACACCGGGGAGCTGTTTTTT. The chain has TRBV9 and TRBJ2-2; 8 nucleotides line up with TRBD2. From germline, CDR1 is SGDLS and CDR2 YYNGEE. V was pared by 2 bases and J by 0 bases, with 3 bases of the junction left unmatched. The CDR3 has 16 amino acids.

This chain joins TRBV19 and TRBJ2-3, with TRBD2 identical over 14 bases. With V trimmed by 0 bases and J by 4 bases, 6 bases remained unmatched. The CDR3 extends over 18 amino acids. In germline, CDR1 is LNHDA, CDR2 SQIVND (reference sequence). The CDR3 DNA reads as TGTGCCAGTAGTATAGATAAACGACTAGCGGGAGGGGCAGATACGCAGTATTTT. Encoded protein: CASSIDKRLAGGADTQYF.

The chain carries TRBV11-1 and TRBJ2-1, with 9 bases that match TRBD2. Losses at the gene ends were 1 base for V and 0 bases for J; bases not matched to a gene: 1. Per germline, CDR1 SGHAT and CDR2 FQDESV (reference sequence). CDR3 length equals 16 residues. CDR3 sequence reads: CASSLELAGSYNEQFF. In DNA form, the CDR3 reads TGTGCCAGCAGCTTAGAACTAGCGGGCTCCTACAATGAGCAGTTCTTC.

This chain links TRBV7-9 with TRBJ2-5; D is uncertain. V dropped 2 bases and J dropped 3 bases, with 4 bases sitting between them. CDR1 and CDR2 from the germline V gene are SEHNR and FQNEAQ (reference sequence). The CDR3 covers 12 residues. CDR3 loop: CASSLREETQYF. The CDR3 nucleotides are TGTGCCAGCAGCTTAAGGGAAGAGACCCAGTACTTC.

V gene TRBV6-5 combines with J gene TRBJ1-2; no clear D gene. The CDR3 extends over 13 amino acids. Trimming removed 8 bases from V and 0 bases from J, with 10 bases in between. Looked up from germline, CDR1 is MNHEY and CDR2 is SVGAGI. The CDR3 DNA sequence: TGTGCCAGCGGGAGGATCCCTAACTATGGCTACACCTTC. It codes for CASGRIPNYGYTF.

The chain joins TRBV15 to TRBJ1-1; D may be TRBD1 (6 bases). CDR1 is LNHNV, CDR2 YYDKDF, per germline (reference sequence). This CDR3 has 16 amino acids. V lost 1 base and J 1 base, leaving 13 bases between the germline ends. In nucleotides, the CDR3 is TGTGCCACCAGCAGAGCCGCCGGGACAACGAACACTGAAGCTTTCTTT. It codes for CATSRAAGTTNTEAFF.

The chain couples TRBV5-5 to TRBJ2-1, with TRBD2 matching over 14 bases. CDR1 SGHKS and CDR2 YYEKEE come from the germline V gene (reference sequence). The CDR3 totals 15 residues. J lost 9 bases, V lost 4 bases, and 6 bases had no gene match. The CDR3 region has the DNA TGTGCCAGCAGCACGGGACTAGCGGGAGTAGTTGAGCAGTTCTTC. Translating gives CASSTGLAGVVEQFF.

The genes are TRBV18 and TRBJ2-7; TRBD2 aligns across 9 bases. Germline V gene lookup returns CDR1 KGHSH and CDR2 LQKENI. This CDR3 is 17 amino acids long. After removal of 3 bases from V and 3 bases from J, the junction contained 12 bases not matched to a gene. Written as DNA, the CDR3 is TGTGCCAGCTCACCCCGTTCTTCTAGCGGGATCAGCTACGAGCAGTACTTC. Protein product: CASSPRSSSGISYEQYF.

CDR3 in amino acids: CASSYSRDQETQYF. In DNA, the CDR3 is TGTGCCAGCAGCTACTCCCGGGACCAAGAGACCCAGTACTTC. V is TRBV7-9 and J is TRBJ2-5; D remains ambiguous. Germline lookup yields CDR1 SEHNR and CDR2 FQNEAQ (reference sequence). The V end lost 4 bases, the J end lost 0 bases, and 9 bases lay between the germline ends. The CDR3 is 14 residues long.

The chain combines TRBV18 with TRBJ2-5; TRBD2 aligns across 12 bases. Trimming cost V 3 bases and J 4 bases; bases outside gene matches: 15. In germline, CDR1 is KGHSH, CDR2 LQKENI. The CDR3 runs 19 residues. CDR3 in DNA: TGTGCCAGCTCACCCGCTATTATTTTGACTAGCGGGAGTAGAGAGACCCAGTACTTC. Translated: CASSPAIILTSGSRETQYF.

The V call is TRBV7-2, the J call TRBJ1-5; D is perhaps TRBD1 (6 bases). V was shortened by 1 base and J by 4 bases, with 14 bases between the two germline ends. The V gene's germline CDR1 is SGHTA and CDR2 FQGNSA. CDR3 length: 16 amino acids. CDR3 DNA sequence: TGTGCCAGCAGCTTAGTCACAGGGATAGGGAATCAGCCCCAGCATTTT. Translated, it gives CASSLVTGIGNQPQHF.

The chain carries TRBV28 and TRBJ2-7; perhaps D is TRBD1 or TRBD2 (5 bases each). Trimming took 7 bases from V and 2 from J, leaving 27 bases between them. CDR1 is MDHEN and CDR2 is SYDVKM in the germline V gene. The length of the CDR3 is 18 residues. CDR3: CASIIAHEGPAFPYEQYF. The CDR3 DNA sequence: TGTGCCAGCATTATCGCCCACGAGGGGCCAGCTTTCCCCTACGAGCAGTACTTC.

This CDR3 reads CAWSPRQGLYEQYF. The CDR3 nucleotides read TGTGCCTGGAGTCCGAGACAGGGCCTCTACGAGCAGTACTTC. The chain carries TRBV30 and TRBJ2-7, with 7 bases identical to TRBD1. V was clipped by 2 bases and J by 3 bases; unmatched bases: 7. The CDR3 length is 14 residues. Germline assignment: CDR1 GTSNPN and CDR2 SVGIG (reference sequence).

The rearrangement links TRBV25-1 to TRBJ2-1, with D possibly matching TRBD1 (5 bases). CDR3 length: 17 amino acids. Germline assignment: CDR1 MGHDK and CDR2 SYGVNS. V dropped 1 base and J dropped 9 bases, with 22 bases sitting between them. As DNA, the CDR3 is TGTGCCAGCAGTGAATTGGGGCGGAACAGCTGGGGCCTTGAGCAGTTCTTC. Translation: CASSELGRNSWGLEQFF.

The chain carries TRBV28 and TRBJ2-3; D not certain. V shed 6 bases and J shed 10 bases, with 11 bases lying between them. CDR3 length: 11 residues. Germline-derived CDR1 and CDR2 are MDHEN and SYDVKM. The CDR3 nucleotides read TGTGCCAGCAGCATAAACATCGCGCAGTATTTT. This translates into CASSINIAQYF.

This clone was detected once. The J gene is TRBJ2-7, the V gene TRBV28; D unclear. Germline V gives CDR1 MDHEN, CDR2 SYDVKM. V was pared by 3 bases and J by 1 base, with 7 bases between. CDR3 length equals 13 residues. CDR3 DNA: TGTGCCAGCAGTTTCCTGCAGTCCTACGAGCAGTACTTC. Translating gives CASSFLQSYEQYF.

The chain is built from TRBV7-8 and TRBJ1-4; no reliable D call. V was trimmed by 6 bases and J by 0 bases, leaving 17 bases between them. The CDR3 extends over 17 amino acids. Germline CDR1 reads SGHVS; CDR2 reads FQNEAQ. The CDR3 DNA reads as TGTGCCAGCAGTCCTAGAGCGAGACGGACAACTAATGAAAAACTGTTTTTT. Its protein product is CASSPRARRTTNEKLFF.

This chain links TRBV7-9 with TRBJ2-7, with D uncertain. The V gene's germline CDR1 is SEHNR and CDR2 FQNEAQ (reference sequence). Trimming removed 0 bases at V and 0 bases at J, with 12 bases between. This CDR3 spans 16 amino acids. This CDR3 is CASSLAAGGSSYEQYF. CDR3 in DNA: TGTGCCAGCAGCTTAGCGGCAGGCGGAAGCTCCTACGAGCAGTACTTC.

This chain connects TRBV5-5 to TRBJ2-1, with D perhaps matching TRBD1 (8 bases). The CDR3 is made up of 15 amino acids. Trimming took 4 bases from V and 12 from J, leaving 23 bases between them. The germline V gene encodes CDR1 SGHKS and CDR2 YYEKEE (reference sequence). CDR3 DNA: TGTGCCAGCAGCCCGGGACAGGCCCCGAGGGGGGGGCAGTTCTTC. Its protein product is CASSPGQAPRGGQFF.